The entry below describes one T cell receptor (beta chain). Its matching antigen is unknown. This specimen belongs to a study of shared clonotypes between healthy human individuals. Overall study findings and caveats: Non-shared clonotypes had lower generation probabilities than clonotypes shared by all four sorted-subset donors.

Naivety among CD8 cells was defined by CD45RO negativity and positive CCR7 selection, thereby excluding terminally differentiated effector memory CD45RA+ cells. Within Nashville, Tennessee resided all donors, each a Caucasian adult. Researchers divided each subset's genomic DNA evenly across several immunoSEQ plates. Sequenced by immunoSEQ multiplex PCR; TCRdb stores in-frame clones only, minus some. The data hold millions of clones, with under 95% observed a single time. The sequenced sample was naive CD8+ T cells from PBMCs. The TCR sequence derives from a man younger than 30 in good health. Some clones in this sample may be carry-over from other donors' samples.

The CDR3 sequence is CASSLTASRYQIKDEQFF. Written as DNA, the CDR3 is TGTGCCAGCAGCTTAACCGCCTCGAGATACCAAATTAAAGATGAGCAGTTCTTC. This chain uses TRBV7-3 with TRBJ2-1; D gene unclear. Germline V lookup: CDR1 SGHTA, CDR2 FQGTGA. This CDR3 has 18 residues. Deletions cut 0 bases from V and 8 bases from J, with 23 bases between.